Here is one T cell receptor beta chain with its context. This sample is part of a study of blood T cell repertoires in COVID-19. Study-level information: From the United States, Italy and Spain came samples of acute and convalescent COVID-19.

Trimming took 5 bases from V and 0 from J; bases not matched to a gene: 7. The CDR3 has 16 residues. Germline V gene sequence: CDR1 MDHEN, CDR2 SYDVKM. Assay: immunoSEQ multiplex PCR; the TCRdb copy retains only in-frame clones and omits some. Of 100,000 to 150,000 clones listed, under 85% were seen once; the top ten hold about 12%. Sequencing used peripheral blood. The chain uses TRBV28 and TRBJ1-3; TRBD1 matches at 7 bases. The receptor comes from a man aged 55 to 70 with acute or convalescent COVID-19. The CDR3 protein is CASSPSQGISGNTIYF. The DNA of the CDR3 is TGTGCCAGCAGTCCATCACAGGGGATCTCTGGAAACACCATATATTTT.